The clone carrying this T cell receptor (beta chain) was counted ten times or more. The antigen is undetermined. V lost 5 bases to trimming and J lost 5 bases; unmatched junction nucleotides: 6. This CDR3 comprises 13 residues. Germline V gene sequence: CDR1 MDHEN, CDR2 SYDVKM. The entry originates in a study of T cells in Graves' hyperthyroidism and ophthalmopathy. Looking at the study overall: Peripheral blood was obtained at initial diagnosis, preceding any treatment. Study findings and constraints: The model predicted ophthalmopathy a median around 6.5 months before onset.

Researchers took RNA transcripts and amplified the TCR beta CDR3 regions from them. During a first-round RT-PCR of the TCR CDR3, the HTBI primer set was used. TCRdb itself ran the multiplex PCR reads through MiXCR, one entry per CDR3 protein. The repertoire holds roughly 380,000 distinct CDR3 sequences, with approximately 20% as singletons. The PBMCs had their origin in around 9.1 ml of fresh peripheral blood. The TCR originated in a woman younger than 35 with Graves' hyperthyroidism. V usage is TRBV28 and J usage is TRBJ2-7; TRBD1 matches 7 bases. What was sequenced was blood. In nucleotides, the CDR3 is TGTGCCAGCAGTGGGACAGTTCGTGACGAGCAGTACTTC. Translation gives CASSGTVRDEQYF.